The clone carrying this TCR beta chain has just one count. Its cognate antigen is unknown. This specimen comes from a study of radiotherapy plus CTLA-4 blockade in lung cancer. Study findings and constraints: TCR clones of tumor origin grew in blood after radiotherapy plus ipilimumab.

The CDR3 spans 16 residues. Germline trimming cut 3 bases from V and 10 bases from J; bases unmatched to any gene: 14. Germline CDR1 is GTSNPN and CDR2 is SVGIG (reference sequence). Produced via immunoSEQ multiplex PCR; TCRdb's table is partial and in-frame only. This table holds 55,000 to 80,000 clones, roughly 78% found once. Specimen: peripheral blood, collected from a patient treated with radiotherapy plus ipilimumab. The chain combines TRBV30 with TRBJ2-1; 11 bases line up with TRBD2. The origin of this receptor is a human donor with non-small cell lung cancer who had a complete response to radiotherapy plus ipilimumab. The CDR3 DNA is TGTGCCTGGAGGACGTGGGATAGCGGGAGGGCCTGGGAGCAGTTCTTC. Protein: CAWRTWDSGRAWEQFF.